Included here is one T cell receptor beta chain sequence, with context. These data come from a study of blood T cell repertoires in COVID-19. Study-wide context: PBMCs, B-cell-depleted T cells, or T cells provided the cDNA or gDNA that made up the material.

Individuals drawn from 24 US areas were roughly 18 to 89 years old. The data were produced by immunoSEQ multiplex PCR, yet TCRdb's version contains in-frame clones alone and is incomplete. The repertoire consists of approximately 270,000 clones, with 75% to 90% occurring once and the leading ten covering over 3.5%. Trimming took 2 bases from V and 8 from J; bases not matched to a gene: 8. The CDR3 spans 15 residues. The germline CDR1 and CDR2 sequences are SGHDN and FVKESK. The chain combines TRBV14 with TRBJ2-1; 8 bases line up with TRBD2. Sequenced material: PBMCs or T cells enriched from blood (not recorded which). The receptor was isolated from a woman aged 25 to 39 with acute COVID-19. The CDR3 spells CASSQWRGDQDEQFF. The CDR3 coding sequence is TGTGCCAGCAGCCAATGGCGGGGGGATCAGGATGAGCAGTTCTTC.